The sequence of this T cell receptor beta chain was determined in a study of T cells after somatic rescue of genetic block. Clones were sequenced by immunoSEQ multiplex PCR, and TCRdb holds only the in-frame ones, with some missing. The table records over 55,000 clones, about 90% of them present only once. Trimming took off 3 bases at V and 0 bases at J, with 12 bases between the two ends. The CDR3 is 15 residues long. The germline gives CDR1 SGHTA, CDR2 FQGNSA. This sequence joins TRBV7-2 and TRBJ2-7; TRBD1 might be the D (6 bases). Sequenced input: peripheral blood mononuclear cells (PBMCs). The origin of this receptor is a middle-aged man. The CDR3 nucleotides are TGTGCCAGCAGCTTGTTTAGGGGGTCCTCCTACGAGCAGTACTTC. This gives the protein CASSLFRGSSYEQYF.